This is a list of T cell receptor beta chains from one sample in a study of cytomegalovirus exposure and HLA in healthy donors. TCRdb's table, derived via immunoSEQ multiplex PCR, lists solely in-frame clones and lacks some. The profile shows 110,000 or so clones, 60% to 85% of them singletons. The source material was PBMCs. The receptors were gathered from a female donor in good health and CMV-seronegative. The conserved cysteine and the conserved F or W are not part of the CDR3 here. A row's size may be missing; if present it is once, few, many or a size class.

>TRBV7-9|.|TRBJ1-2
ASSLVSGRLTLRGYT
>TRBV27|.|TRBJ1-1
ASSLLWEGTEAF
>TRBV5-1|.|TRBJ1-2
ASTPEGAYGYT
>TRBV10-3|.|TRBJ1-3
ATRNNSGNTIY
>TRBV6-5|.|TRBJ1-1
ASSYDRGTEAF
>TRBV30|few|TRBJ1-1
AWSVRDWNTEAF
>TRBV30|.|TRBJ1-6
AWSVGGSANSPLH
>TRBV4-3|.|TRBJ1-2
ASSQDRGYGYT
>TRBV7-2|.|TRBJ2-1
ASSLSGGLYNEQF
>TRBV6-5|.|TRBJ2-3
ASSRTAEHTDTQY
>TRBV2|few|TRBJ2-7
ASSVGQGGSYEQY
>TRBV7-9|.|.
ASSRPGSGELF
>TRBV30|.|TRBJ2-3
AWSGVRGVNTDTQY
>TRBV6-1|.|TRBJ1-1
ASSPLGTVNTEAF
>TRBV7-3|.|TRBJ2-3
ASSLSGDTQY
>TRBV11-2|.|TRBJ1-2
ASSLDPYRSPYGYT
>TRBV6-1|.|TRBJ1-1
ASSEANGNTEAF
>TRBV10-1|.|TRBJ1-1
ASTGQGDTEAF
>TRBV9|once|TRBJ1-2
ASSGGTGPYGYT
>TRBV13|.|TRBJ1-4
ASQGGVGEKLF
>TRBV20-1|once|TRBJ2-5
SVLAGTQY
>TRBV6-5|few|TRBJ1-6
ASSYSLEYNSPLH
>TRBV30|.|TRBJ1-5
AWSEPGSQPQH
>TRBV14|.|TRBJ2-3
ASSRDRDTQY
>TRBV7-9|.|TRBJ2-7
ASSVQGRSTYEQY
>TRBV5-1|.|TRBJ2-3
ASSVGDSHTDTQY
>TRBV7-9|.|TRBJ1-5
SSSLGAIQH
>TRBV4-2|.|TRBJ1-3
ASSQAGAEAGNTIY
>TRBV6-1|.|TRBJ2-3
ASGQGSPDTQY
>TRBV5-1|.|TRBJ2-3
ASSLTSGVYTQY
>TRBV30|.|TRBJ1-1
AWSGAWRAF
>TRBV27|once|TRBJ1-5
ASRKAGSNQPQH
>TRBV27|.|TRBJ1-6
ASSLSSGGGGGSSPLH
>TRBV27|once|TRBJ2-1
ASSVRGARWNNEQF
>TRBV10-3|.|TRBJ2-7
AISSDTTYEQY
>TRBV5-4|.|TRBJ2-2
ASSSSGRGVGELF
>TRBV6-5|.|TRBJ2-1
ASSYLQGEQF
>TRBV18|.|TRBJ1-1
ASSPDGQGGTEAF
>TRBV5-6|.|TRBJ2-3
ASSPGLYSSTDTQY